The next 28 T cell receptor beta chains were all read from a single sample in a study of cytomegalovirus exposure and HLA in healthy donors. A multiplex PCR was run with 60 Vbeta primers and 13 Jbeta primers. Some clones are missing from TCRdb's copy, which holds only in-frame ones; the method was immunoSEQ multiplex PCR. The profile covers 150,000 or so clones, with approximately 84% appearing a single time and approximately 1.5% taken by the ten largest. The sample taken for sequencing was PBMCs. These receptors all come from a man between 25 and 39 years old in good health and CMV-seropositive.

DNA for the CDR3: TGTGCCAGCTCAACCCTGACAGGGGGCAGCTCCTACAATGAGCAGTTCTTC. This sequence encodes CASSTLTGGSSYNEQFF. The rearrangement links TRBV18 to TRBJ2-1; 10 bases line up with TRBD1. The V gene's germline CDR1 is KGHSH and CDR2 LQKENI. CDR3 length equals 17 residues. V trimming: 5 bases; J trimming: 0 bases; junction bases outside the gene matches: 7.

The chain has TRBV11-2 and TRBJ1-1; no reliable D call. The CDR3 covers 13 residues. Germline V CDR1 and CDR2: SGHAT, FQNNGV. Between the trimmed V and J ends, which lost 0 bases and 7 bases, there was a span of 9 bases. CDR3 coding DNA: TGTGCCAGCAGCTTAGATGGAGGGCTTGAAGCTTTCTTT. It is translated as CASSLDGGLEAFF.

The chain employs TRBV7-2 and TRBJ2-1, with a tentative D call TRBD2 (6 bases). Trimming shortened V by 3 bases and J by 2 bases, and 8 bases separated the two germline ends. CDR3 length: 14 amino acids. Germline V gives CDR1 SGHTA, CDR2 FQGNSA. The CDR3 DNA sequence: TGTGCCAGCAGCTTTAGCGGTCCCTACAATGAGCAGTTCTTC. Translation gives CASSFSGPYNEQFF.

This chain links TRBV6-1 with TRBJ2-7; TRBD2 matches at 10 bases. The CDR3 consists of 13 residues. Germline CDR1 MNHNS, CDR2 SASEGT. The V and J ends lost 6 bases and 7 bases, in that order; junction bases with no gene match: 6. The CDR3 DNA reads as TGTGCCAGCAGAGTAGCGGGAGGTGAAGAGCAGTACTTC. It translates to CASRVAGGEEQYF.

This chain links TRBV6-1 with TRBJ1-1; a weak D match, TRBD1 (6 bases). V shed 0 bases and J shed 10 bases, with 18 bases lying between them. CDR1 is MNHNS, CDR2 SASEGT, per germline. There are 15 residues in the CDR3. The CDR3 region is CASSEAGEQGWVAFF. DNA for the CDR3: TGTGCCAGCAGTGAAGCGGGTGAACAGGGTTGGGTAGCTTTCTTT.

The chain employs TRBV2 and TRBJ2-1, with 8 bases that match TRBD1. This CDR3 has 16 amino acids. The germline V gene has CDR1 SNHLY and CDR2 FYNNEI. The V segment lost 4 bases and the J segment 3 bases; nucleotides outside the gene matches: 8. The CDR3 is CASSGITGGLYNEQFF. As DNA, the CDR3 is TGTGCCAGCAGTGGGATAACAGGGGGTCTCTACAATGAGCAGTTCTTC.

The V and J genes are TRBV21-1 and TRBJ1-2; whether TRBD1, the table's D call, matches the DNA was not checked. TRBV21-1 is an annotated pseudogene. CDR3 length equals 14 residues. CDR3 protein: CASSGSDSNYGYTF. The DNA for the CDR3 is TGTGCCAGCAGCGGATCGGACAGTAACTATGGCTACACCTTC.

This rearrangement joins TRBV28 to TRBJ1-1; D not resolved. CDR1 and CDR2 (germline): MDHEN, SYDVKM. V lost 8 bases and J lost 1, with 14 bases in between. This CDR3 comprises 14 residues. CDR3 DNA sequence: TGTGCCAGCTTTGTACACAGCTCGAACACTGAAGCTTTCTTT. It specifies CASFVHSSNTEAFF.

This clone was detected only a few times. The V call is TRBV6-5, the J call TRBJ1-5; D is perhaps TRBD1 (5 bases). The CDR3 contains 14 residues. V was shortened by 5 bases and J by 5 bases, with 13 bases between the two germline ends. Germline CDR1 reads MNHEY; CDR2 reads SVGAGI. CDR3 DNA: TGTGCCAGCAGTAAAAGCCAGGGTTATCAGCCCCAGCATTTT. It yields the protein CASSKSQGYQPQHF.

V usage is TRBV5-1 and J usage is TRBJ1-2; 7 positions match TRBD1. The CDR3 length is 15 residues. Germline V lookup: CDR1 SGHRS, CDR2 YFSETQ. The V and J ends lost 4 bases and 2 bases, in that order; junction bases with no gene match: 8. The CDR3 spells CASSPGQIGNYGYTF. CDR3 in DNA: TGCGCCAGCAGCCCGGGACAGATTGGGAACTATGGCTACACCTTC.

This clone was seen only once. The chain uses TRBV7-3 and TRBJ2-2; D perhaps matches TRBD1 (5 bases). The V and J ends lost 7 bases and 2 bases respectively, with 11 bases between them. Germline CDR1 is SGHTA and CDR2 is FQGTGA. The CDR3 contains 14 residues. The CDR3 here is CASTPDTNTGELFF. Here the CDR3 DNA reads TGTGCCAGCACCCCGGACACAAACACCGGGGAGCTGTTTTTT.

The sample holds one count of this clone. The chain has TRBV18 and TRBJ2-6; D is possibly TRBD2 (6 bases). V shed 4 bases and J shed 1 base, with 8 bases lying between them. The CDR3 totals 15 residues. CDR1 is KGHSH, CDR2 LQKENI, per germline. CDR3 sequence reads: CASSLGGSGANVLTF. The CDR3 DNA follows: TGTGCCAGCTCACTAGGAGGGTCTGGGGCCAACGTCCTGACTTTC.

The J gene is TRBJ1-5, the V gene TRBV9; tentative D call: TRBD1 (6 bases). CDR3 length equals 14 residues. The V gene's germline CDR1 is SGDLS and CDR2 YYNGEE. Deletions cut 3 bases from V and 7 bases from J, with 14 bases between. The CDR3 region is CASSGPFTGQPQHF. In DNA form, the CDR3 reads TGTGCCAGCAGCGGACCTTTTACAGGGCAGCCCCAGCATTTT.

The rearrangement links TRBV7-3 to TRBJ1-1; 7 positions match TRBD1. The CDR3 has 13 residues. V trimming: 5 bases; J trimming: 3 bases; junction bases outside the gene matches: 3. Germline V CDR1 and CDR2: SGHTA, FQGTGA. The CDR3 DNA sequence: TGTGCCAGCAGCATCGGACAGGACACTGAAGCTTTCTTT. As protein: CASSIGQDTEAFF.

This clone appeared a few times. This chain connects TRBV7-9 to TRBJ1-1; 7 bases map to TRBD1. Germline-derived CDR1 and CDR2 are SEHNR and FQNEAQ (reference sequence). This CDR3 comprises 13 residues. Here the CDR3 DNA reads TGTGCAGTAGCTGTCACAGGGGACACTGAAGCTTTCTTT. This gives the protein CAVAVTGDTEAFF.

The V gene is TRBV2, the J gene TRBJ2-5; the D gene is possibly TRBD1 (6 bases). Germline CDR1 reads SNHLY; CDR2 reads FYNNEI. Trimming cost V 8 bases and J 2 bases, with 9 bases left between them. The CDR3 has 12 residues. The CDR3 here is CASHRAQETQYF. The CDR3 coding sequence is TGTGCCAGCCACAGGGCTCAAGAGACCCAGTACTTC.

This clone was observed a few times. CDR3 coding DNA: TGTGCCACCCTAGGGGAAGAAAAACTGTTTTTT. Translated: CATLGEEKLFF. The chain employs TRBV7-9 and TRBJ1-4; possible D gene TRBD1, 5 bases. Germline CDR1 and CDR2: SEHNR and FQNEAQ (reference sequence). V lost 10 bases and J lost 8, with 11 bases in between. The CDR3 spans 11 residues.

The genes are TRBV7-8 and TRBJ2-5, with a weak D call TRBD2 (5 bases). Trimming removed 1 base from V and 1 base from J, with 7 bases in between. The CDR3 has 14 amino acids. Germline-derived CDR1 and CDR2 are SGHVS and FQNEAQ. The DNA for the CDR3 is TGTGCCAGCAGCTTAGGACTAACCCAAGAGACCCAGTACTTC. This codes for CASSLGLTQETQYF.

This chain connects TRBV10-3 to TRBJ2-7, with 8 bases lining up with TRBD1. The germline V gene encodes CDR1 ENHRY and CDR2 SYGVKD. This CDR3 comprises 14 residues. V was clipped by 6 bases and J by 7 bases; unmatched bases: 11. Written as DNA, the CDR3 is TGTGCCATCAGGCGGGACAGGACCGGAGAGGAGCAGTACTTC. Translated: CAIRRDRTGEEQYF.

CDR3: CASSETKQPAGYTF. CDR3 nucleotide sequence: TGTGCCAGCAGTGAAACTAAGCAGCCCGCCGGCTACACCTTC. V and J are TRBV6-1 and TRBJ1-2; unclear D gene. The germline V gene encodes CDR1 MNHNS and CDR2 SASEGT. Trimming removed 2 bases at V and 8 bases at J, with 15 bases between. This CDR3 has 14 amino acids.

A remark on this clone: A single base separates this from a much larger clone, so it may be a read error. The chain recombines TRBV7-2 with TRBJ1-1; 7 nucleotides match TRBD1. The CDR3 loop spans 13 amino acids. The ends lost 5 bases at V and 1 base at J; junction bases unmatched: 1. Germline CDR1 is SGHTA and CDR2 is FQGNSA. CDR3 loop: CASSRQGNTEAFF. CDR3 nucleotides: TGTGCCAGCAGCCGACAGGGGAACACTGAAGCTTTCTTT.

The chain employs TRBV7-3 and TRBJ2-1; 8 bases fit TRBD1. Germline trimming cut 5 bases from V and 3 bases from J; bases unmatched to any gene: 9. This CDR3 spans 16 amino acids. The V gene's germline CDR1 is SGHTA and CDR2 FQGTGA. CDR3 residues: CASSRGTGDGYNEQFF. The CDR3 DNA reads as TGTGCCAGCAGCCGGGGGACAGGAGATGGCTACAATGAGCAGTTCTTC.

CDR3 coding DNA: TGTGCCAGCAGCTTTGAGGGGGTACAGGACACTGAAGCTTTCTTT. Residues: CASSFEGVQDTEAFF. The chain carries TRBV11-3 and TRBJ1-1; perhaps TRBD1 as D (6 bases). This CDR3 spans 15 amino acids. Deletions cut 3 bases from V and 3 bases from J, with 14 bases between. Germline CDR1 reads SGHNT; CDR2 reads YENEEA.

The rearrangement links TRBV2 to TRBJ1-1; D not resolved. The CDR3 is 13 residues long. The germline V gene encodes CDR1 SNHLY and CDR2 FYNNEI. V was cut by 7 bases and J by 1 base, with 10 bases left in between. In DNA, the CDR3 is TGTGCCAGCACCGAGGCTGAGAACACTGAAGCTTTCTTT. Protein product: CASTEAENTEAFF.

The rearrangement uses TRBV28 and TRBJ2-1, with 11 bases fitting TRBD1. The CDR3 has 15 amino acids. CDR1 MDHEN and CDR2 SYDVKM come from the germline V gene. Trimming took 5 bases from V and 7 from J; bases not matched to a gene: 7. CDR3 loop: CASSLGQGVTNEQFF. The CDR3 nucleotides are TGTGCCAGCAGTCTGGGACAGGGGGTAACAAATGAGCAGTTCTTC.

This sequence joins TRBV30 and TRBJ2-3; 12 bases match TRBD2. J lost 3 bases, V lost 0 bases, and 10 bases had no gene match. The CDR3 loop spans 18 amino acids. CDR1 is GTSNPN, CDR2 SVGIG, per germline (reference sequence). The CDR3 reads CAWSVHRPSGRGTDTQYF. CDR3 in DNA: TGTGCCTGGAGTGTACATCGTCCTAGCGGGAGGGGAACAGATACGCAGTATTTT.

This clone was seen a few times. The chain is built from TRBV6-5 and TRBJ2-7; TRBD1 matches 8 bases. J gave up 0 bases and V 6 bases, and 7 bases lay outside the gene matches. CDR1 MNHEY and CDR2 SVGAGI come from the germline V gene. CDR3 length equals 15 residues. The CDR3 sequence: CASRPQGAGSYEQYF. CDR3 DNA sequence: TGTGCCAGCAGACCTCAGGGGGCAGGCTCCTACGAGCAGTACTTC.

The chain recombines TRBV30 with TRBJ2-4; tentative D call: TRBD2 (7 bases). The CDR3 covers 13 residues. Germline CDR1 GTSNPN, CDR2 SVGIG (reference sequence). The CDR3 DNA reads TGTGGTGGTGCGGGGGCGGCCAAAAACATTCAGTACTTC. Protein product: CGGAGAAKNIQYF.